This T cell receptor beta chain comes out of a study of chronic HIV infection and antiretroviral therapy. V lost 3 bases and J lost 3, with 9 bases in between. The CDR3 extends over 13 amino acids. The germline V gene has CDR1 MDHEN and CDR2 SYDVKM. One entry per CDR3 protein results from TCRdb running MiXCR on the 5' RACE reads. The table has 40,000 to 50,000 distinct CDR3 sequences, about 18% seen once. The sample holds a few counts of this clonotype. The J gene is TRBJ2-7, the V gene TRBV28; D gene uncertain. This clonotype originated in an adult who had HIV and had not received antiretroviral therapy, or was an uninfected healthy control (not recorded which). Sample: peripheral blood. CDR3 amino acids: CASSLKNSYEQYF. The CDR3 nucleotides read TGTGCCAGCAGTTTGAAGAACAGCTACGAGCAGTACTTC. The whole variable domain, filled in from reference TRBV28 and TRBJ2-7, reads DVKVTQSSRYLVKRTGEKVFLECVQDMDHENMFWYRQDPGLGLRLIYFSYDVKMKEKGDIPEGYSVSREKKERFSLILESASTNQTSMYLCASSLKNSYEQYFGPGTRLTVT.